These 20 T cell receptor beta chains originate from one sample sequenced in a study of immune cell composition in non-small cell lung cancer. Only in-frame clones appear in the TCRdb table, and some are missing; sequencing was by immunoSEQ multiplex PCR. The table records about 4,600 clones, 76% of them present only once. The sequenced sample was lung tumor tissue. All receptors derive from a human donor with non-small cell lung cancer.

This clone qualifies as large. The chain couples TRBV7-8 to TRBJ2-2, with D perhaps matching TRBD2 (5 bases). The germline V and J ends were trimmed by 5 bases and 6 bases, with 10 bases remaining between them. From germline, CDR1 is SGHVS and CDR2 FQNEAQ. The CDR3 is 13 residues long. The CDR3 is CASSLSGSGELFF. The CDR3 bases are TGTGCCAGCAGCCTGAGCGGCTCCGGGGAGCTGTTTTTT.

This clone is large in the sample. The chain's CDR3 is CAIRGGDGYNSYEQYF. The CDR3 DNA is TGTGCCATCAGGGGGGGTGACGGATACAATTCCTACGAGCAGTACTTC. The chain uses TRBV10-3 and TRBJ2-7; a possible D gene is TRBD2 (6 bases). V was pared by 6 bases and J by 1 base, with 19 bases between. The CDR3 has 16 amino acids. CDR1 and CDR2 from the germline V gene are ENHRY and SYGVKD.

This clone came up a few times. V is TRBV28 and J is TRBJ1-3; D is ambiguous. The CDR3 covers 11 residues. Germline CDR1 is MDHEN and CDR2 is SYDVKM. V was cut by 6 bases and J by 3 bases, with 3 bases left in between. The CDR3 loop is CASRYGNTIYF. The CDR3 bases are TGTGCCAGCAGATATGGAAACACCATATATTTT.

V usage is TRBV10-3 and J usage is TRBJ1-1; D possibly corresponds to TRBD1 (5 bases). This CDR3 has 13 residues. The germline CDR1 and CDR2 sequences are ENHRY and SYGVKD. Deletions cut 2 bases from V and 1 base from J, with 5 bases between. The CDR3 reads CAISEQGNTEAFF. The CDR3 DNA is TGTGCCATCAGTGAGCAGGGGAACACTGAAGCTTTCTTT.

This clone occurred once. As DNA, the CDR3 is TGTGCCAGCAGCTCAAAAGGGGGGAGGGCCCCCACCGGGGAGCTGTTTTTT. This translates into CASSSKGGRAPTGELFF. The chain couples TRBV7-3 to TRBJ2-2; a possible D gene is TRBD2 (7 bases). Trimming took 4 bases from V and 4 from J, leaving 19 bases between them. The CDR3 length is 17 residues. Germline-derived CDR1 and CDR2 are SGHTA and FQGTGA.

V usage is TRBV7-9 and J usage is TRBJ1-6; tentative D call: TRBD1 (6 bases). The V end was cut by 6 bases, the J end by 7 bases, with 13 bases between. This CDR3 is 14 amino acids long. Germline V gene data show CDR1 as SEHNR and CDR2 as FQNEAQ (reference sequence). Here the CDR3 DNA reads TGTGCCAGCAGTCCCGGGACACAAAATTCACCCCTCCACTTT. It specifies CASSPGTQNSPLHF.

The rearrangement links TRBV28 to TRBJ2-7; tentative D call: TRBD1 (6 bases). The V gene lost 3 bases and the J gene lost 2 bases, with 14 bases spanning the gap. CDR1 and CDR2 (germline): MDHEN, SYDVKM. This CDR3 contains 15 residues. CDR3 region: CASSFTGFQAYEQYF. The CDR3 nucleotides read TGTGCCAGCAGTTTCACAGGGTTTCAGGCCTACGAGCAGTACTTC. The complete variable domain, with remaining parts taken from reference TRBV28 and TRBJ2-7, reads DVKVTQSSRYLVKRTGEKVFLECVQDMDHENMFWYRQDPGLGLRLIYFSYDVKMKEKGDIPEGYSVSREKKERFSLILESASTNQTSMYLCASSFTGFQAYEQYFGPGTRLTVT.

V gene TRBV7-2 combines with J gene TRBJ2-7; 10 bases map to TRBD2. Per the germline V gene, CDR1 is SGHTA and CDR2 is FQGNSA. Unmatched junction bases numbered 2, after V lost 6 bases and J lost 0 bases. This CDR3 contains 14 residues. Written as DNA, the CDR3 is TGTGCCAGCAGACGGACTAGCGGCTCCTACGAGCAGTACTTC. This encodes CASRRTSGSYEQYF.

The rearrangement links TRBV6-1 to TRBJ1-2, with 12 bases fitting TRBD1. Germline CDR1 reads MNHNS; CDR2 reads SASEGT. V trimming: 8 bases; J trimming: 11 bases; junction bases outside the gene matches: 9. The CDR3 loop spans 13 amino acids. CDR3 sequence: CASAGTGGPPYTF. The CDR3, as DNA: TGTGCCAGCGCCGGGACAGGGGGCCCCCCGTACACCTTC.

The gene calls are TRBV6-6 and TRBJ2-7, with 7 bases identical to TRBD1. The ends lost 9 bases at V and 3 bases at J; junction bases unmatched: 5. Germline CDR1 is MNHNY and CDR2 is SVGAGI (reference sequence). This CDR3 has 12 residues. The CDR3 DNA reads TGTGCCAGTCGGGACAGCAACTACGAGCAGTACTTC. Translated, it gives CASRDSNYEQYF.

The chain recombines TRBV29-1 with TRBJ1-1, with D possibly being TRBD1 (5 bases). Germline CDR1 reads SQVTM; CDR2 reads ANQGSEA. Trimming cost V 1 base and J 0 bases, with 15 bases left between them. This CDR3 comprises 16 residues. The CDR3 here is CSVEAGGVGLNTEAFF. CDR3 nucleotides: TGCAGCGTTGAAGCGGGGGGTGTAGGGCTGAACACTGAAGCTTTCTTT.

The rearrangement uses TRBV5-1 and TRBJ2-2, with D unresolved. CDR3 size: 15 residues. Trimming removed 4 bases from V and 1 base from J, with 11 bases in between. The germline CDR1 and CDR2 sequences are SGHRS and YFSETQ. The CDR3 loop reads CASSQLEMNTGELFF. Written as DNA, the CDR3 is TGCGCCAGCAGCCAACTTGAGATGAACACCGGGGAGCTGTTTTTT.

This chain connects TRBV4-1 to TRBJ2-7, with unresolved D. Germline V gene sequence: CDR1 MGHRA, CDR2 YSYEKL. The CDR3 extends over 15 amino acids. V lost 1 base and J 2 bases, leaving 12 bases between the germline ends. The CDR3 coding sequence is TGCGCCAGCAGCCAAGGCCCCGACACAGCCTACGAGCAGTACTTC. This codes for CASSQGPDTAYEQYF.

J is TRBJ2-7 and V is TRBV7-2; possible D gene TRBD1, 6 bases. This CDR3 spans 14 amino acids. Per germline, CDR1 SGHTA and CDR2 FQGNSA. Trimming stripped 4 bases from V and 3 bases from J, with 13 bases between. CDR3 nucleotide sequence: TGTGCCAGCAGCTACCGGGACACCGTCTACGAGCAGTACTTC. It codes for CASSYRDTVYEQYF.

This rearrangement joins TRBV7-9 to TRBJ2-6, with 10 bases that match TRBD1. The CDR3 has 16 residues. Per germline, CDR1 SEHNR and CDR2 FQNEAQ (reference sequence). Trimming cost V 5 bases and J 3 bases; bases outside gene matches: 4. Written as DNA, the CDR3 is TGTGCCAGCAGCCGGGACAGGGGTTTTGGGGCCAACGTCCTGACTTTC. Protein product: CASSRDRGFGANVLTF.

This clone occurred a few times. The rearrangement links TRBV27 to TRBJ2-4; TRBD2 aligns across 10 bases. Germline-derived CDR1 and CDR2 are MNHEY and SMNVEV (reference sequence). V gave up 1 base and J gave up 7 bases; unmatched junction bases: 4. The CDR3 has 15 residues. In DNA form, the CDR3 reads TGTGCCAGCAGTTTATTGGCTAGCGGGAGTAACATTCAGTACTTC. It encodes CASSLLASGSNIQYF.

The CDR3 sequence: CASSLGRRPSPLHF. CDR3 DNA sequence: TGTGCCAGCAGCTTGGGACGGAGGCCTTCACCCCTCCACTTT. This chain joins TRBV5-6 and TRBJ1-6; D remains unclear. Germline CDR1 SGHDT, CDR2 YYEEEE. The CDR3 is 14 amino acids. The V gene lost 0 bases and the J gene lost 9 bases, with 10 bases spanning the gap.

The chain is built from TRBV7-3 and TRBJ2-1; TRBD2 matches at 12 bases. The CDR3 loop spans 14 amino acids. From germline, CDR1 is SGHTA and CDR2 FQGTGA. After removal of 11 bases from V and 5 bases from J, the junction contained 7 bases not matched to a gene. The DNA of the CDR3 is TGTGCCGGTTACCTAGCGGGAGGGAACAATGAGCAGTTCTTC. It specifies CAGYLAGGNNEQFF.

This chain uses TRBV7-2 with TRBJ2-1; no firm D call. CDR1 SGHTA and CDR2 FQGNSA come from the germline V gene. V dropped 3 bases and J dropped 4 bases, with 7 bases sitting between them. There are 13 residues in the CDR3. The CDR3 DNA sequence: TGTGCCAGCAGCTTGCAACTATACAATGAGCAGTTCTTC. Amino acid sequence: CASSLQLYNEQFF.

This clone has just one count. The CDR3 here is CASSLQVQTNRPETQYF. The CDR3 DNA reads TGTGCCAGCAGCTTGCAAGTTCAGACTAACCGGCCGGAGACCCAGTACTTC. The chain carries TRBV5-4 and TRBJ2-5; D might be TRBD2 (5 bases). V was trimmed by 1 base and J by 5 bases, leaving 21 bases between them. This CDR3 spans 17 amino acids. Germline CDR1 reads SGHNT; CDR2 reads YYREEE (reference sequence).